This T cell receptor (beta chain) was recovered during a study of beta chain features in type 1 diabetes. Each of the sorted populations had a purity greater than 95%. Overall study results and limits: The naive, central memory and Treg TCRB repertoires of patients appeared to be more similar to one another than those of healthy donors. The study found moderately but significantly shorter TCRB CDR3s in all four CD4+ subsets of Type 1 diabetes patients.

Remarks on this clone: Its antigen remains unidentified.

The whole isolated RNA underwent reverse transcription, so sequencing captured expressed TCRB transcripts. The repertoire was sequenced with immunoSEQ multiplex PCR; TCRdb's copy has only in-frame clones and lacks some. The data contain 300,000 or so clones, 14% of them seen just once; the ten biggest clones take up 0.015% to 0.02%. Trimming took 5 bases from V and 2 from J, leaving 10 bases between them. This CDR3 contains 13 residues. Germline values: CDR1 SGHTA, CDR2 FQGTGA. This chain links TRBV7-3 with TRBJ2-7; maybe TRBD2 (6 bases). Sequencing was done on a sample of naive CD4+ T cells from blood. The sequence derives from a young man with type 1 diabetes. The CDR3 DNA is TGTGCCAGCAGCCACGGGGAGGCCTACGAGCAGTACTTC. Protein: CASSHGEAYEQYF.